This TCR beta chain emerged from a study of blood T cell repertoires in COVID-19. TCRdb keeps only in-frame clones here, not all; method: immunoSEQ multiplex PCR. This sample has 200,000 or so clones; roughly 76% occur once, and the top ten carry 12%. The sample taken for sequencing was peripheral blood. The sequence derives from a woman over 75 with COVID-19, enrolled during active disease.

The CDR3 DNA sequence: TGTGCCACCAGTGTCTCCGGGACTAGCGGGGGGAGCTCCTACAATGAGCAGTTCTTC. Translated: CATSVSGTSGGSSYNEQFF. The gene calls are TRBV24-1 and TRBJ2-1, with 15 bases aligning to TRBD2. The CDR3 sequence is 19 residues long. The germline CDR1 and CDR2 sequences are KGHDR and SFDVKD. The J segment lost 0 bases and the V segment lost 5 bases, leaving 7 bases of the junction unmatched.